This T cell receptor beta chain was profiled in a study of OX40 agonist ivuxolimab in advanced cancers. Whole-study context: Treatment of patients was with ivuxolimab, an agonistic anti-OX40 (CD134) antibody. There were three patients with partial responses, one having hepatocellular carcinoma and two cutaneous melanoma. Aged about 20 to 80 with a mean of approximately 60 years, they were roughly 83% male. Study-level results: The CD4+ and CD8+ T cells in the blood had expanded clonally by week 6 at 0.1 to 3.0 mg/kg.

This CDR3 region has 15 residues. Trimming took off 4 bases at V and 4 bases at J, with 11 bases between the two ends. Germline V gene sequence: CDR1 LNHDA, CDR2 SQIVND (reference sequence). Generated by immunoSEQ multiplex PCR, the TCRdb table keeps only in-frame clones and is missing some. Of 130,000 or so clones detected, 93% appear once; the ten largest clones hold roughly 0.94%. Details on this clone: The antigen is not known.

The TCR sequence derives from an adult with an advanced solid tumor such as melanoma, head and neck, liver or kidney cancer. Sequencing was performed on CD4+ or CD8+ T cells sorted from blood, taken in a trial of the OX40 agonist ivuxolimab. The rearrangement links TRBV19 to TRBJ2-6, with a weak D call TRBD2 (7 bases). DNA for the CDR3: TGTGCCAGTAGTAGGGGGGGCCCAGGGGCCAACGTCCTGACTTTC. As protein: CASSRGGPGANVLTF.